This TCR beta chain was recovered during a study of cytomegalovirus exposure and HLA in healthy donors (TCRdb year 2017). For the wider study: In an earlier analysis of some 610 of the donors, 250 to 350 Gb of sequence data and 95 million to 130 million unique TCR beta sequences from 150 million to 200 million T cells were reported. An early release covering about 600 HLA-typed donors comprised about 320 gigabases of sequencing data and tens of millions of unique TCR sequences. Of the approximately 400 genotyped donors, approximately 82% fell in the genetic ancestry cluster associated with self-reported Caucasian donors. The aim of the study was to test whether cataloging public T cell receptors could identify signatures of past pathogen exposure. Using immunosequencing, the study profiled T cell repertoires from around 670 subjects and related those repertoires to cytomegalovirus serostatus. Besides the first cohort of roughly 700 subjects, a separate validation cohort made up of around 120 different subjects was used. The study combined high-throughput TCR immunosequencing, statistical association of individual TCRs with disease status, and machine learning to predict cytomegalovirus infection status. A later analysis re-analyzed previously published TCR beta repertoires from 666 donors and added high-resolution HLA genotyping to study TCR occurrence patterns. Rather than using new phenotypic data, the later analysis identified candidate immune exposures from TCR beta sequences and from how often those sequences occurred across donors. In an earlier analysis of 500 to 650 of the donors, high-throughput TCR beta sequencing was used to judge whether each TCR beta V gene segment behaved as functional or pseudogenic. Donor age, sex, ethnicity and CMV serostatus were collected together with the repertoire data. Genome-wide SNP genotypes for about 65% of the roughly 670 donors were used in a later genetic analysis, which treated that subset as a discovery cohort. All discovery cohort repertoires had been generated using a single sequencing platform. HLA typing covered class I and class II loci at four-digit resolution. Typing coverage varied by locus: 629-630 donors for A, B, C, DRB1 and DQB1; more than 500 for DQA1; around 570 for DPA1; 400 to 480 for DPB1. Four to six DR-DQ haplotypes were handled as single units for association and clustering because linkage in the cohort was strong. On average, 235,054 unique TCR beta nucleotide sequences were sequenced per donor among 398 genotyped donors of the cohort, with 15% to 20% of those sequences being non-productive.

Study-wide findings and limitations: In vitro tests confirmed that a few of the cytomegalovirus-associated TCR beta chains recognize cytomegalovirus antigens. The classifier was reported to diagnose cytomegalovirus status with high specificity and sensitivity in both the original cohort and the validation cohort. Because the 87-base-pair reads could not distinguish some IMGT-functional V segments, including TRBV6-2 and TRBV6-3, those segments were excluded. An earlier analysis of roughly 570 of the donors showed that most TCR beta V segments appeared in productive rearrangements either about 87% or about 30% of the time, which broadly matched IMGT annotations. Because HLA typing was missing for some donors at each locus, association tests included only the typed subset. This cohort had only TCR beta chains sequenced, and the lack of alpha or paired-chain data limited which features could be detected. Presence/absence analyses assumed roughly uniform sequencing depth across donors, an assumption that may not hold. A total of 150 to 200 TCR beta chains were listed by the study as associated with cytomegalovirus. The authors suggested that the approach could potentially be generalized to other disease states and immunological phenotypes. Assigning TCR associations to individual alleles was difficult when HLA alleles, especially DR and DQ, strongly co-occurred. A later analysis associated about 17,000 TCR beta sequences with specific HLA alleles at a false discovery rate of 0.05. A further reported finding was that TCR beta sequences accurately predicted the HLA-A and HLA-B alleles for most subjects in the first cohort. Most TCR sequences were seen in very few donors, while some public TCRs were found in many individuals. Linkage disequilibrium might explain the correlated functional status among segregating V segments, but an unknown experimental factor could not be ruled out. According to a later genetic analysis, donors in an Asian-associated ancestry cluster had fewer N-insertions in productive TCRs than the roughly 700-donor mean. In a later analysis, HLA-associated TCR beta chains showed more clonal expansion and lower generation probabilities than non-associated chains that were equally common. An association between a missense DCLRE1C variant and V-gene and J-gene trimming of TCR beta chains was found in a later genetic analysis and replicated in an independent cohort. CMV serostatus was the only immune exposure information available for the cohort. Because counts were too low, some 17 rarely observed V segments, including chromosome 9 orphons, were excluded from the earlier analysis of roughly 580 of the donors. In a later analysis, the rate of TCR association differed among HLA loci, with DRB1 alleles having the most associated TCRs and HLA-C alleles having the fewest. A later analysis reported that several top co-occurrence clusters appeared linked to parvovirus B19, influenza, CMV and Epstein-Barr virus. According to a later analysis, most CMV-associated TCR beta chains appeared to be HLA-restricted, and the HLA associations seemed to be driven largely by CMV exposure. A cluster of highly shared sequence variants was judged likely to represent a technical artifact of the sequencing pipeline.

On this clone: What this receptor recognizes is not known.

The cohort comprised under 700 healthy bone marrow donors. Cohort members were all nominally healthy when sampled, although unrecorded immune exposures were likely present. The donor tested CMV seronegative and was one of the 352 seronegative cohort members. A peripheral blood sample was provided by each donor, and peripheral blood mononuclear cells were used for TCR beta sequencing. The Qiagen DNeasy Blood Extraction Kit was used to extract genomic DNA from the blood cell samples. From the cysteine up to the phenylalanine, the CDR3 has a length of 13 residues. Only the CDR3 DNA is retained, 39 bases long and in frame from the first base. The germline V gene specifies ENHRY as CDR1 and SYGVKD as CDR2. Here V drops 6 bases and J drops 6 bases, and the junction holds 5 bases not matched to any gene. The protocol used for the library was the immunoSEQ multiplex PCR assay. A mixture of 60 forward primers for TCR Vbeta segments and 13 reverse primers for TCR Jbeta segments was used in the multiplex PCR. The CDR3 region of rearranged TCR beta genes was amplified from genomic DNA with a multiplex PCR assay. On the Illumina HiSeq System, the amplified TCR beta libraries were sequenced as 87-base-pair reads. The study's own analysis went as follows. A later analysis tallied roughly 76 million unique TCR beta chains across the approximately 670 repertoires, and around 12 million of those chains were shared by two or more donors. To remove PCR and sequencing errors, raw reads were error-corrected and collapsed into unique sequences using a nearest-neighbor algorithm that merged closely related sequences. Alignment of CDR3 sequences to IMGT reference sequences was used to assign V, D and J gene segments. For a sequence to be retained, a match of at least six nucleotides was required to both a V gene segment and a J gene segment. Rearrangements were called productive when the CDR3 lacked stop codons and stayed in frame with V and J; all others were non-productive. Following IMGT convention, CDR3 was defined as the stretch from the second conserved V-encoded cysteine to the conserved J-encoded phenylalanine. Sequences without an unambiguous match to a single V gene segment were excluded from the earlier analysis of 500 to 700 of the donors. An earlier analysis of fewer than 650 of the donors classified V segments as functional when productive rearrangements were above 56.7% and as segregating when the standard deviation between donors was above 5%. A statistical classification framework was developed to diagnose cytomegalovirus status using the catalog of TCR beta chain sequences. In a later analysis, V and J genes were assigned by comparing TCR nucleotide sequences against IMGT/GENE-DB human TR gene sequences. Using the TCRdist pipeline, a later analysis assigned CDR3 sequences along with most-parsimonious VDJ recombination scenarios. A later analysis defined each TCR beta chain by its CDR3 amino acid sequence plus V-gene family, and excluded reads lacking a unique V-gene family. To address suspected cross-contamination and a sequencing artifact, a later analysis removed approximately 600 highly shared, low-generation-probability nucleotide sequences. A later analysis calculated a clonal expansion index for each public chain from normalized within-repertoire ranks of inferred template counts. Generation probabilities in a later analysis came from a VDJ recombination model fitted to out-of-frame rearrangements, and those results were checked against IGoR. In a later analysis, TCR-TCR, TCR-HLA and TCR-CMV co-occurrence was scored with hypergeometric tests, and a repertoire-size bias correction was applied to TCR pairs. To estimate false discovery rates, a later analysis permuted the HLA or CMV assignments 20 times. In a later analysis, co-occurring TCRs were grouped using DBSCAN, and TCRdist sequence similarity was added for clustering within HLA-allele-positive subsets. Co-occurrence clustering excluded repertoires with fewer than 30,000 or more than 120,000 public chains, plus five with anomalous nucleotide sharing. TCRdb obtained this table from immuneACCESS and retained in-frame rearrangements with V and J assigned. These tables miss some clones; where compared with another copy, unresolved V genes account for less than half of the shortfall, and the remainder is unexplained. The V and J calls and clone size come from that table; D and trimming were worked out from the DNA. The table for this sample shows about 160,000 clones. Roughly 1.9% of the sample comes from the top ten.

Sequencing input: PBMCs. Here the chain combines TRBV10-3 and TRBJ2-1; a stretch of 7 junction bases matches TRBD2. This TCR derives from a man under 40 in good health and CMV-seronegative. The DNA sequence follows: TGTGCCATCAGACGGGGAGGGGCCAATGAGCAGTTCTTC. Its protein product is CAIRRGGANEQFF.